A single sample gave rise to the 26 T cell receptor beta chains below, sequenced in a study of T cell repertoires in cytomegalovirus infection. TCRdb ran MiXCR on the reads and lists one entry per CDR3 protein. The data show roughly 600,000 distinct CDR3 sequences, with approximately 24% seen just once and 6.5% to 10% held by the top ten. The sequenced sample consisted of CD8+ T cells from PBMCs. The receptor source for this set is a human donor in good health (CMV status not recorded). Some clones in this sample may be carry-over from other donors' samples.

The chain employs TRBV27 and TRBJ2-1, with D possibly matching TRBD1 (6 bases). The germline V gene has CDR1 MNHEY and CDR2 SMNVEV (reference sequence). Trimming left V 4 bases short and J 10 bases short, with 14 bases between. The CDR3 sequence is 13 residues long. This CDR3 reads CASSYGRGREQFF. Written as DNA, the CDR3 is TGTGCCAGCAGTTATGGCAGGGGTAGGGAGCAGTTCTTC.

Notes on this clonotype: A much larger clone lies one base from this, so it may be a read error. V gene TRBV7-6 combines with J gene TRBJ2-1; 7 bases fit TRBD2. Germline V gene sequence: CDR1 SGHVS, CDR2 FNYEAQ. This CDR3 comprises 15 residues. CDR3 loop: CASNLRTRPSNEQFF. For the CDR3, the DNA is TGTGCCAGCAACTTAAGGACTAGACCGTCCAATGAGCAGTTCTTC.

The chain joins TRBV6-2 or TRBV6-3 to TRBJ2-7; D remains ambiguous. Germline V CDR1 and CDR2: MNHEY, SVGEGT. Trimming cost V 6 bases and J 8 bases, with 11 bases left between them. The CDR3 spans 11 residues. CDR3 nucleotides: TGTGCCAGCAGCTACGGAGAGAAGCAGTACTTC. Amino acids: CASSYGEKQYF.

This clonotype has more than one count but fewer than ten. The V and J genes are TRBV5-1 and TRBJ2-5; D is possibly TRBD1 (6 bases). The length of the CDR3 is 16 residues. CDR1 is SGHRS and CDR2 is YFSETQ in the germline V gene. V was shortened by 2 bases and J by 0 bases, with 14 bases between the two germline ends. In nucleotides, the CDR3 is TGCGCCAGCAGCTTTGGCCAGGGGTATAACCAAGAGACCCAGTACTTC. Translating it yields CASSFGQGYNQETQYF.

CDR3 coding DNA: TGTGCCAGCACCAAAAACAGGGCAGATTCAGATACGCAGTATTTT. It encodes CASTKNRADSDTQYF. The rearrangement links TRBV28 to TRBJ2-3; D is possibly TRBD1 (6 bases). There are 15 residues in the CDR3. Per the germline V gene, CDR1 is MDHEN and CDR2 is SYDVKM. V lost 7 bases, J lost 4 bases, and 18 bases lay in between.

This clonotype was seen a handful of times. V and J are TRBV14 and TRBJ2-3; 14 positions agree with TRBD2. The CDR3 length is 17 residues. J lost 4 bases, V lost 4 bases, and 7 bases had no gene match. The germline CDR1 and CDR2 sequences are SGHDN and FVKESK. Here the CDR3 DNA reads TGTGCCAGCAGCCGATTCCCGGGACTAGCGGGGGCAGATACGCAGTATTTT. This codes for CASSRFPGLAGADTQYF. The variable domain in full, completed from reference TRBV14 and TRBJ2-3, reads EAGVTQFPSHSVIEKGQTVTLRCDPISGHDNLYWYRRVMGKEIKFLLHFVKESKQDESGMPNNRFLAERTGGTYSTLKVQPAELEDSGVYFCASSRFPGLAGADTQYFGPGTRLTVL.

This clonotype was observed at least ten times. CDR3 residues: CASSLVASETQYF. The CDR3 nucleotides are TGTGCCAGCAGCTTGGTAGCCTCCGAGACCCAGTACTTC. The chain uses TRBV5-4 and TRBJ2-5; D not certain. V lost 0 bases and J lost 5, with 8 bases in between. The CDR3 runs to 13 residues. The germline gives CDR1 SGHNT, CDR2 YYREEE (reference sequence).

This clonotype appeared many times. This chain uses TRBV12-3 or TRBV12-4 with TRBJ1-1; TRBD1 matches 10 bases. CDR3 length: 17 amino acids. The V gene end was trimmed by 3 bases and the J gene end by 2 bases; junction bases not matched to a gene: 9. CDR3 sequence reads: CASSFRTGGLFNTEAFF. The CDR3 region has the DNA TGTGCCAGCAGTTTTCGGACAGGGGGTCTGTTCAACACTGAAGCTTTCTTT.

The DNA for the CDR3 is TGTGCCAGCAGTTATAACCGGGAGAACACTGAAGCTTTCTTT. The encoded protein is CASSYNRENTEAFF. The chain is built from TRBV6-5 and TRBJ1-1; D ambiguous. Germline V lookup: CDR1 MNHEY, CDR2 SVGAGI. V lost 3 bases and J 1 base, leaving 9 bases between the germline ends. The CDR3 sequence is 14 residues long.

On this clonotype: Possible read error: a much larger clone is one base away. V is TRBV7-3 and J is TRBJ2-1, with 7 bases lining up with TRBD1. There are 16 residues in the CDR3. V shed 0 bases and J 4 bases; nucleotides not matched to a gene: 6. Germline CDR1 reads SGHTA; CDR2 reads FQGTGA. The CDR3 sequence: CASSLTGEGAYNEQFF. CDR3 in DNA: TGTGCCAGCAGCTTAACTGGCGAGGGGGCTTACAATGAGCAGTTCTTC.

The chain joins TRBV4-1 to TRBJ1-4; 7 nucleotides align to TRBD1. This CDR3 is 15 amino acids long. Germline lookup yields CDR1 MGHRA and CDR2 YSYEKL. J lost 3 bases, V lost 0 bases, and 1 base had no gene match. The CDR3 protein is CASSQEQGSNEKLFF. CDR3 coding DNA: TGCGCCAGCAGCCAAGAACAGGGGTCTAATGAAAAACTGTTTTTT.

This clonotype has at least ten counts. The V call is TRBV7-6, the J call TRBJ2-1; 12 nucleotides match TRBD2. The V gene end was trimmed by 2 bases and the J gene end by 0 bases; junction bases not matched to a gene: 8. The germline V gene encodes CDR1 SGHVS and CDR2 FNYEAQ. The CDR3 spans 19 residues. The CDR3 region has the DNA TGTGCCAGCAGCTTATCCCTAGCGGGGGGGTCCGGCTCCTACAATGAGCAGTTCTTC. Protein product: CASSLSLAGGSGSYNEQFF.

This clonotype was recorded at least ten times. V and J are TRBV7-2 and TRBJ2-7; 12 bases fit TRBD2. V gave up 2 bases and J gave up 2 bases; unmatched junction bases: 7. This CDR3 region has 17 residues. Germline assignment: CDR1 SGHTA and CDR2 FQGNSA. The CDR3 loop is CASSLYLAGGLPYEQYF. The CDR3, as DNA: TGTGCCAGCAGCTTATACCTAGCGGGGGGGCTGCCCTACGAGCAGTACTTC.

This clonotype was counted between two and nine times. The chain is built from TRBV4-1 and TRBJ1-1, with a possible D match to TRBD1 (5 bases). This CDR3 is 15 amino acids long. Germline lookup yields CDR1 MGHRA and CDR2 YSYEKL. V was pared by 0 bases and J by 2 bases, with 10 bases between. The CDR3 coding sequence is TGCGCCAGCAGCCAAGATATTGGACAAAACACTGAAGCTTTCTTT. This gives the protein CASSQDIGQNTEAFF.

For the CDR3, the DNA is TGTGCCAGCAGTTGGGGGACGGGCAACGAGCAGTACTTC. Protein product: CASSWGTGNEQYF. The chain couples TRBV6-5 to TRBJ2-7; D is perhaps TRBD1 or TRBD2 (5 bases each). The CDR3 runs 13 residues. The germline V and J ends were trimmed by 4 bases and 5 bases, with 12 bases remaining between them. The germline CDR1 and CDR2 sequences are MNHEY and SVGAGI.

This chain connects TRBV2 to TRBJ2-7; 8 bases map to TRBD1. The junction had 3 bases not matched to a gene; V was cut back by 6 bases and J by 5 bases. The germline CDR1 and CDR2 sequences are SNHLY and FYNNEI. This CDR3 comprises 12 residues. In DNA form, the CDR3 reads TGTGCCAGCAGGACAGGGGTCCACGAGCAGTACGTC. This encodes CASRTGVHEQYV.

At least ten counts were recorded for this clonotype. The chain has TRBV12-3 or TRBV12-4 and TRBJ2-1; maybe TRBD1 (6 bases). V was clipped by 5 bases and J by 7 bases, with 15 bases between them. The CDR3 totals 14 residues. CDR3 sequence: CASSAKSRGNEQFF. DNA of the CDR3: TGTGCCAGCAGTGCAAAGAGTAGGGGGAATGAGCAGTTCTTC.

The CDR3 spells CASGTVVRDQPQHF. Written as DNA, the CDR3 is TGTGCCAGCGGAACTGTCGTAAGAGATCAGCCCCAGCATTTT. The chain couples TRBV2 to TRBJ1-5; D unclear. V lost 8 bases to trimming and J lost 5 bases, with 16 bases between them. This CDR3 has 14 amino acids. CDR1 and CDR2 (germline): SNHLY, FYNNEI. The whole variable domain, filled in from reference TRBV2 and TRBJ1-5, reads EPEVTQTPSHQVTQMGQEVILRCVPISNHLYFYWYRQILGQKVEFLVSFYNNEISEKSEIFDDQFSVERPDGSNFTLKIRSTKLEDSAMYFCASGTVVRDQPQHFGDGTRLSIL.

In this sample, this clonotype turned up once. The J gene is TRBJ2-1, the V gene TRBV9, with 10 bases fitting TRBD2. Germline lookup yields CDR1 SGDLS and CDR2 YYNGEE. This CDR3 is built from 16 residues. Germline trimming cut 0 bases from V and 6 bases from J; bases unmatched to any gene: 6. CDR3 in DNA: TGTGCCAGCAGCGTAGTAGGGACTAGCGCCGGCAATGAGCAGTTCTTC. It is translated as CASSVVGTSAGNEQFF.

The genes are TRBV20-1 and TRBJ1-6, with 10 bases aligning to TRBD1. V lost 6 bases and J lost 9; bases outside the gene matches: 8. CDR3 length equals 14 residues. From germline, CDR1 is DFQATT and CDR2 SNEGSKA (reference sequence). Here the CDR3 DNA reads TGCAGTGCCTCCGACAGGGGGCTAGGTTCACCCCTCCACTTT. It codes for CSASDRGLGSPLHF.

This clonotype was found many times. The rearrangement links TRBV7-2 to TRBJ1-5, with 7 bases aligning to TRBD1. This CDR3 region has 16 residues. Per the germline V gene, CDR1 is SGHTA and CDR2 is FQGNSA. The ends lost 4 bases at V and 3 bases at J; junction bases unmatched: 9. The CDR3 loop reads CASSSTGTELNQPQHF. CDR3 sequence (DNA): TGTGCCAGCAGCTCTACCGGGACAGAACTCAATCAGCCCCAGCATTTT.

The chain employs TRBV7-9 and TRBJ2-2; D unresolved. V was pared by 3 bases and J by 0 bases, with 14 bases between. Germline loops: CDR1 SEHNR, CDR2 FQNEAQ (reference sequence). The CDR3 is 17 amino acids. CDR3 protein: CASSFPFATTNTGELFF. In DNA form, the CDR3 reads TGTGCCAGCAGCTTCCCGTTTGCAACTACGAACACCGGGGAGCTGTTTTTT.

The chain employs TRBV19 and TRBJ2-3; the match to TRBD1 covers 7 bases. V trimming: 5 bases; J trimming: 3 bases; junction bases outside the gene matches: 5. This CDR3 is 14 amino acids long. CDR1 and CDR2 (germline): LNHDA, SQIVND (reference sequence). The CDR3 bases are TGTGCCAGTAGTCCCACCAGGGGGACAGATACGCAGTATTTT. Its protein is CASSPTRGTDTQYF.

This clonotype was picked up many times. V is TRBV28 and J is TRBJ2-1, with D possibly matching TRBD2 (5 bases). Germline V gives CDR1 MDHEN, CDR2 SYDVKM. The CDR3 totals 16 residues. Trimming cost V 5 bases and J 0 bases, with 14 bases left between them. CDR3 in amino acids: CASSPEWESSYNEQFF. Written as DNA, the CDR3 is TGTGCCAGCAGTCCTGAGTGGGAGAGCTCCTACAATGAGCAGTTCTTC.

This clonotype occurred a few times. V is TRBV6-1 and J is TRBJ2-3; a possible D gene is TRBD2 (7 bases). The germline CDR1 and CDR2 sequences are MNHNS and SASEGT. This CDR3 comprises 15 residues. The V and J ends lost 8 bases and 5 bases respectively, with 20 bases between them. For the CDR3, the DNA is TGTGCCAGCTCCGACTATGCGGGGGCCGGAGATACGCAGTATTTT. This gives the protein CASSDYAGAGDTQYF.

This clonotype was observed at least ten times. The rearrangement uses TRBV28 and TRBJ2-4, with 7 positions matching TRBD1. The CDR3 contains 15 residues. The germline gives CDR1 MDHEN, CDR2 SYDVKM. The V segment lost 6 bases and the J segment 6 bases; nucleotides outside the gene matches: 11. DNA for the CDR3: TGTGCCAGCAGCAAACAGGGGTGGGAGCGAAACATTCAGTACTTC. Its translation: CASSKQGWERNIQYF.